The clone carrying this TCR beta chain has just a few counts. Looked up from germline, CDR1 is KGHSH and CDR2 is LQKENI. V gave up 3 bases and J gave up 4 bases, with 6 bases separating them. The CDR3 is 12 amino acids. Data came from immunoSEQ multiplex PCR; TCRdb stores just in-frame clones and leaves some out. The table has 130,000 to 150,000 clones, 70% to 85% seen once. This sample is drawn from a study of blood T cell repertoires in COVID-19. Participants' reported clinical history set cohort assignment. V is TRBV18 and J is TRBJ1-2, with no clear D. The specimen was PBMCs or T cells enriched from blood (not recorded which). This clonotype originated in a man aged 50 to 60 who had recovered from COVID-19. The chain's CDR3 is CASSPEGYGYTF. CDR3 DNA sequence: TGTGCCAGCTCACCCGAGGGCTATGGCTACACCTTC.